Given below is one TCR beta chain in context. CDR3 size: 14 residues. Germline lookup yields CDR1 MNHNY and CDR2 SVGAGI (reference sequence). V lost 2 bases and J lost 4, with 12 bases in between. Produced via immunoSEQ multiplex PCR; TCRdb's table is partial and in-frame only. The table has roughly 51,000 clones, over 65% seen once. This sample is part of a study of T cell clones after liver transplantation. The material was CD4+ T cells from blood, obtained more than 52 months after liver transplant. V is TRBV6-6 and J is TRBJ2-7; D is perhaps TRBD1 (5 bases). This TCR was recovered from a human patient who received a liver transplant. Some T cells here may be from the graft donor. CDR3 residues: CASSYQQALYEQYF. For the CDR3, the DNA is TGTGCCAGCAGTTACCAACAGGCCTTATACGAGCAGTACTTC.